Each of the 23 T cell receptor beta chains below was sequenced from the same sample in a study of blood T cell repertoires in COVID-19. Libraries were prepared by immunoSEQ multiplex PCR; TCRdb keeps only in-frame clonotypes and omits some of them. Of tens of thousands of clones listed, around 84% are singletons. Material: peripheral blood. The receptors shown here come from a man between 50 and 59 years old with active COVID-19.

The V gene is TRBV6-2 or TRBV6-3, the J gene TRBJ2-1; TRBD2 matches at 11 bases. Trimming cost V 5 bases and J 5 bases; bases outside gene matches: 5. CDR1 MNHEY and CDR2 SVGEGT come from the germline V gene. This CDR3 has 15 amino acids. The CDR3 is CASSDHSGGDNEQFF. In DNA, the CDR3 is TGTGCCAGCAGTGACCATAGCGGGGGGGACAATGAGCAGTTCTTC.

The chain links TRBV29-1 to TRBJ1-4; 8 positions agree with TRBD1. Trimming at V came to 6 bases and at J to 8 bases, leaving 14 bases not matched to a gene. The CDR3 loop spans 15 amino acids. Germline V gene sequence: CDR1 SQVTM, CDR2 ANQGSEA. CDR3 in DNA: TGCAGCGTCACGTCTGGAGGACAGGGTGGCGAAAAACTGTTTTTT. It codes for CSVTSGGQGGEKLFF.

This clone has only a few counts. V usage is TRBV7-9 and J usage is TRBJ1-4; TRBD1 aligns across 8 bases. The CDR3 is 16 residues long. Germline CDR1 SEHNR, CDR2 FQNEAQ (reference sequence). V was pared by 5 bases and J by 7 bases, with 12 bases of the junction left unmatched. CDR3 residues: CASSPSTGTGTEKLFF. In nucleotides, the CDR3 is TGTGCCAGCAGCCCTAGTACCGGGACAGGCACTGAAAAACTGTTTTTT. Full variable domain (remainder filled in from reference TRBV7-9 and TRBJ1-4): DTGVSQNPRHKITKRGQNVTFRCDPISEHNRLYWYRQTLGQGPEFLTYFQNEAQLEKSRLLSDRFSAERPKGSFSTLEIQRTEQGDSAMYLCASSPSTGTGTEKLFFGSGTQLSVL.

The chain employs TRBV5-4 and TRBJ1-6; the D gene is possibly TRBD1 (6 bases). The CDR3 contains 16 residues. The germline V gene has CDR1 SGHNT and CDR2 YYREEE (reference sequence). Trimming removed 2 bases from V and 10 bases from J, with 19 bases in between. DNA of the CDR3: TGTGCCAGCAGCTTTGGGCTGGGCAGGGGTGACTCACCCCTCCACTTT. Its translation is CASSFGLGRGDSPLHF.

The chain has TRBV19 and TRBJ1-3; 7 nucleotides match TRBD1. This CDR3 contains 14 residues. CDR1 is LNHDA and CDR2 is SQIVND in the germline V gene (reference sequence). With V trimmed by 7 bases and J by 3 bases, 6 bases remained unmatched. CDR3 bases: TGTGCCAGTACCTACAGGGGAGTTGGAAACACCATATATTTT. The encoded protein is CASTYRGVGNTIYF.

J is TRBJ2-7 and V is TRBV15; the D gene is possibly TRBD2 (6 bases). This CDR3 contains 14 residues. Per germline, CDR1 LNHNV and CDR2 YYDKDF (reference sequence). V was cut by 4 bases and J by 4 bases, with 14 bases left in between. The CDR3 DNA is TGTGCCACCAGCACCGGAGGGGATCTTTACGAGCAGTACGTC. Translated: CATSTGGDLYEQYV.

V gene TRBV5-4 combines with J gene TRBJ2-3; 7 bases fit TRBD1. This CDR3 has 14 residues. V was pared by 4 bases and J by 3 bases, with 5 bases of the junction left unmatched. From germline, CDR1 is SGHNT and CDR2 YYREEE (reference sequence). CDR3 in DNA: TGTGCCAGCAGCAACAGGGGTAGGACAGATACGCAGTATTTT. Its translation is CASSNRGRTDTQYF.

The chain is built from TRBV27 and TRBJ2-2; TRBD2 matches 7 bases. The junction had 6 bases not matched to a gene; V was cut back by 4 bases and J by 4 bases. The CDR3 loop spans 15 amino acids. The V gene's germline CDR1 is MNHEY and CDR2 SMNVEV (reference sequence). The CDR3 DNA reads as TGTGCCAGCAGTTGGGGACTACCCCTCACCGGGGAGCTGTTTTTT. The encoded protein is CASSWGLPLTGELFF.

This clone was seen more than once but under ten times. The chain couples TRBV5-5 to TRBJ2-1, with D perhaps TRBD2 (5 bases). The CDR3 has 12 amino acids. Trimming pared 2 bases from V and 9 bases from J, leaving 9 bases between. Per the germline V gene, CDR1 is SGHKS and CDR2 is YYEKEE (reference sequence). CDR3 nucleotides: TGTGCCAGCAGCTTCGGGATGGGTGAGCAGTTCTTC. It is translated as CASSFGMGEQFF.

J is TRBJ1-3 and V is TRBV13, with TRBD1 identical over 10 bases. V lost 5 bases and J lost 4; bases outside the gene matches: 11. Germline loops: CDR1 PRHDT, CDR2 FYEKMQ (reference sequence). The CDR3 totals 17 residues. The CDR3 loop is CASSHSRQGASGNTIYF. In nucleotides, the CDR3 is TGTGCCAGCAGCCACAGTCGACAGGGGGCATCGGGAAACACCATATATTTT.

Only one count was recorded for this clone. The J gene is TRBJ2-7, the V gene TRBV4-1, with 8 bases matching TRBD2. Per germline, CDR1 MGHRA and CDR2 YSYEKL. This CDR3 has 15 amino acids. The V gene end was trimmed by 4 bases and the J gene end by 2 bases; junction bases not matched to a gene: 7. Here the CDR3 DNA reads TGCGCCAGCAGCCCCCGGGAGGGAGGGCCCTACGAGCAGTACTTC. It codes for CASSPREGGPYEQYF.

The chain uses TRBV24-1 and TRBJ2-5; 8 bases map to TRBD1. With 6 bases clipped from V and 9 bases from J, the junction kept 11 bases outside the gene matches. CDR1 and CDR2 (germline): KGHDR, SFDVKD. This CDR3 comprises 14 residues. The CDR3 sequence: CATSQTGVGRAQYF. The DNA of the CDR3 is TGTGCCACCAGTCAGACAGGGGTGGGAAGGGCCCAGTACTTC.

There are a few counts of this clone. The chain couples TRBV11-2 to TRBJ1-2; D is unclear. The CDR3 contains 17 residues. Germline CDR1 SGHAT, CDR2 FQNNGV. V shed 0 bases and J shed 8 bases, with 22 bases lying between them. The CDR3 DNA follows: TGTGCCAGCAGCTTAGACGGTGGGGAGCGATCCCCACGAGGCTACACCTTC. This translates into CASSLDGGERSPRGYTF.

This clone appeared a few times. CDR3 in amino acids: CATKQGTQPQHF. For the CDR3, the DNA is TGTGCCACCAAACAGGGAACTCAGCCCCAGCATTTT. This sequence joins TRBV12-3 or TRBV12-4 and TRBJ1-5; tentatively, D is TRBD1 (6 bases). V was cut by 10 bases and J by 6 bases, with 13 bases left in between. The CDR3 loop spans 12 amino acids.

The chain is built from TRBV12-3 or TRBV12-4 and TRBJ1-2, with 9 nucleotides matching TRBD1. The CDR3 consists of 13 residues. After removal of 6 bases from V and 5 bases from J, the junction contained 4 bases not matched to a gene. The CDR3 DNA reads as TGTGCCAGCAGGCAGGGACAGGGATATGGCTACACCTTC. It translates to CASRQGQGYGYTF.

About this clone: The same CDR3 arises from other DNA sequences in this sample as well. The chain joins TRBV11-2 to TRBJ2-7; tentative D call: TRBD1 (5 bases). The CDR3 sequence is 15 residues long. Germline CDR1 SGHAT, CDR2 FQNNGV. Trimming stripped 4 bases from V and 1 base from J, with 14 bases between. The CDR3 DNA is TGTGCCAGCAGCTCGCCACAGGTCCGATCCTACGAGCAGTACTTC. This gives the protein CASSSPQVRSYEQYF.

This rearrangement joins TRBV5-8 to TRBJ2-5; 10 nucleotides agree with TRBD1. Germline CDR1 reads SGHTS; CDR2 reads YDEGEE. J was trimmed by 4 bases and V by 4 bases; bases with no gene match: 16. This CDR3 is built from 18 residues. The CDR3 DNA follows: TGTGCCAGCAGCCTCAACCTAGTGGACAGGGGGTTATCAGAGACCCAGTACTTC. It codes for CASSLNLVDRGLSETQYF.

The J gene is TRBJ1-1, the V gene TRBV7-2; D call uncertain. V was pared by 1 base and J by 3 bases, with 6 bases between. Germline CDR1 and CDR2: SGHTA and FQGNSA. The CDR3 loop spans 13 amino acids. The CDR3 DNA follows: TGTGCCAGCAGCTTAGACAAATACACTGAAGCTTTCTTT. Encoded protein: CASSLDKYTEAFF.

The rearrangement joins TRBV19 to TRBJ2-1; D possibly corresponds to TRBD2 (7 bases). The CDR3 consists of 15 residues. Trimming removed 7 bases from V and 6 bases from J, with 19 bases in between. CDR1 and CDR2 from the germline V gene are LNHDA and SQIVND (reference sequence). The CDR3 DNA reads TGTGCCAGTACCCTCCGGGGGGCCAGGGGCAATGAGCAGTTCTTC. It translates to CASTLRGARGNEQFF.

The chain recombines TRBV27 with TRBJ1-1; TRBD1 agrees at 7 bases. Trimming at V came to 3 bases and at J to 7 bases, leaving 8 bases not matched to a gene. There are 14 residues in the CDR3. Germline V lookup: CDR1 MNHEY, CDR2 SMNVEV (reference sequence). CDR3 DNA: TGTGCCAGCAGTTTGGGACAGTTGAGTGGTGAAGCTTTCTTT. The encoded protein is CASSLGQLSGEAFF.

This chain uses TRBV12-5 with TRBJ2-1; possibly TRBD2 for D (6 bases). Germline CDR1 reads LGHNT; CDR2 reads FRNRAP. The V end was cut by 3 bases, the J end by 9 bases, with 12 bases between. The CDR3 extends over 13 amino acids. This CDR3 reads CASGFGAGREQFF. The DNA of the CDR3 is TGTGCTAGTGGTTTTGGGGCGGGACGTGAGCAGTTCTTC.

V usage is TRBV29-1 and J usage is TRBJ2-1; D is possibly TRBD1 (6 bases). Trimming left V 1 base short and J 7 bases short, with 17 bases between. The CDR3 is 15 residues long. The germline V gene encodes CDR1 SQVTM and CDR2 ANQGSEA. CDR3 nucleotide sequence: TGCAGCGTTGAAGGTTGGACAGAGCGCTATAATGAGCAGTTCTTC. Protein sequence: CSVEGWTERYNEQFF.

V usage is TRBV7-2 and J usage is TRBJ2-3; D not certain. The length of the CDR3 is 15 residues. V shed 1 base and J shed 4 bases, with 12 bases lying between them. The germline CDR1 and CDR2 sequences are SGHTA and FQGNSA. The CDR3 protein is CASSLGSAQPDTQYF. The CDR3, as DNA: TGTGCCAGCAGCTTAGGGAGCGCCCAACCAGATACGCAGTATTTT.